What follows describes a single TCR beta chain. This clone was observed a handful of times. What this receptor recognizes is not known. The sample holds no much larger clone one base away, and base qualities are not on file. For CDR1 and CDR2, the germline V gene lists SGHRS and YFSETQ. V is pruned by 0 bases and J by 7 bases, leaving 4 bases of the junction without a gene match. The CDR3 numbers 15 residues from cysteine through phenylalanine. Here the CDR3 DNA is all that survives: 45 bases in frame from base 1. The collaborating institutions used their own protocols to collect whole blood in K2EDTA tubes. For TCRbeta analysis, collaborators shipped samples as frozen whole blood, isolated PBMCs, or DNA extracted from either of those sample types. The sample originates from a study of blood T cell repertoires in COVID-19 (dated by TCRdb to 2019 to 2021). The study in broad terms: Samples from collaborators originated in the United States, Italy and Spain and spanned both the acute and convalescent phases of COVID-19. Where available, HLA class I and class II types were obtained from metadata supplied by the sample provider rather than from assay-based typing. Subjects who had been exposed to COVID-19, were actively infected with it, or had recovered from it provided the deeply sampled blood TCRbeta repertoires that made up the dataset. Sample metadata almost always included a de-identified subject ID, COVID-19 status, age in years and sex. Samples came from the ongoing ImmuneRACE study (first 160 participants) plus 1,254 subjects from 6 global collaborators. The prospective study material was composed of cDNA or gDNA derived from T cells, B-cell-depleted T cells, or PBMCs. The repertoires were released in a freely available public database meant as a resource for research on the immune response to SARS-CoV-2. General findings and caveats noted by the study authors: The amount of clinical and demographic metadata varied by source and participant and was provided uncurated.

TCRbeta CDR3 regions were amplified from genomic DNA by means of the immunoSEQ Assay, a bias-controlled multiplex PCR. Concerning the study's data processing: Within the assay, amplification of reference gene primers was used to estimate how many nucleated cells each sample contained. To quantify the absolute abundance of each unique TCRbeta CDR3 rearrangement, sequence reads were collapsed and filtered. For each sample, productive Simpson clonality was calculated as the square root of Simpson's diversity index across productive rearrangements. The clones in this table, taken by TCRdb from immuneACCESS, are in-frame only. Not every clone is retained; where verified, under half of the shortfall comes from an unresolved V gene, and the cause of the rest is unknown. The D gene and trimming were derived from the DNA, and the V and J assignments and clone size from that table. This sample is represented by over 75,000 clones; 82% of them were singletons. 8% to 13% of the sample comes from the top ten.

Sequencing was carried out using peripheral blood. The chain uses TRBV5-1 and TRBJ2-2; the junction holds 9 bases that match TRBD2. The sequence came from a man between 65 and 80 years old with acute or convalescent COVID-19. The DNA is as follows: TGCGCCAGCAGCTTGGGAAGCGGGAGGAGCGGGGAGCTGTTTTTT. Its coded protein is CASSLGSGRSGELFF.